This T cell receptor beta chain was identified in a study of blood T cell repertoires in COVID-19. Some clones are missing from TCRdb's copy, which holds only in-frame ones; the method was immunoSEQ multiplex PCR. The sample carries more than 250,000 clones, around 89% recorded once. Germline values: CDR1 SGDLS, CDR2 YYNGEE. Trimming left V 4 bases short and J 5 bases short, with 19 bases between. The length of the CDR3 is 15 residues. The TCR comes from a woman aged 45-59 years with COVID-19, enrolled during active disease. The chain recombines TRBV9 with TRBJ2-7, with a weak D call TRBD2 (5 bases). Sequenced material: peripheral blood. CDR3 nucleotide sequence: TGTGCCAGCAGCCCCGTCGGTGGGAGTTCTGACGAGCAGTACTTC. Amino acids: CASSPVGGSSDEQYF. The full variable domain, rest sourced from reference TRBV9 and TRBJ2-7, is DSGVTQTPKHLITATGQRVTLRCSPRSGDLSVYWYQQSLDQGLQFLIQYYNGEERAKGNILERFSAQQFPDLHSELNLSSLELGDSALYFCASSPVGGSSDEQYFGPGTRLTVT.